The 16 T cell receptor beta chains below all came from one sample that was sequenced in a study of T cells after yellow fever vaccination. TCRdb ran MiXCR on the 5' RACE reads and lists one entry per CDR3 protein. The sample shows approximately 550,000 distinct CDR3 sequences, 19% of them seen only once. The sequencing used PBMCs, collected 15 days after the yellow fever booster vaccination. These receptor sequences come from a man aged 30 to 39 who received the YFV17D yellow fever vaccine.

The chain carries TRBV27 and TRBJ2-2, with 7 bases that match TRBD2. This CDR3 comprises 15 residues. V shed 9 bases, J shed 1 base, and the junction held 8 bases outside the gene matches. The germline gives CDR1 MNHEY, CDR2 SMNVEV (reference sequence). CDR3 bases: TGTGCCAGGAACTGGGGCGGGAGGAACACCGGGGAGCTGTTTTTT. It is translated as CARNWGGRNTGELFF.

This clonotype was seen a few times. The chain employs TRBV20-1 and TRBJ2-7; D is perhaps TRBD2 (5 bases). Trimming pared 3 bases from V and 0 bases from J, leaving 6 bases between. The CDR3 has 12 amino acids. Per the germline V gene, CDR1 is DFQATT and CDR2 is SNEGSKA (reference sequence). The CDR3 region is CSASGNSYEQYF. The CDR3 DNA follows: TGCAGTGCTAGCGGGAACTCCTACGAGCAGTACTTC.

In its sample, this clonotype was seen a few times. The genes are TRBV29-1 and TRBJ2-7, with 10 bases identical to TRBD1. Losses at the gene ends were 6 bases for V and 6 bases for J; bases not matched to a gene: 8. The CDR3 has 13 residues. Per the germline V gene, CDR1 is SQVTM and CDR2 is ANQGSEA. Here the CDR3 reads CSVIGQGGGEQYF. CDR3 nucleotides: TGCAGCGTCATAGGACAGGGGGGTGGCGAGCAGTACTTC.

The chain uses TRBV12-3 or TRBV12-4 and TRBJ2-1, with D possibly matching TRBD2 (5 bases). Trimming removed 5 bases at V and 3 bases at J, with 17 bases between. The CDR3 spans 16 residues. The CDR3 DNA is TGTGCCAGCAGTCCCTCTGGGCGGGTGATCTACAATGAGCAGTTCTTC. The encoded protein is CASSPSGRVIYNEQFF.

This clonotype occurred a few times. The V call is TRBV30, the J call TRBJ2-1, with 7 bases matching TRBD2. Trimming cost V 4 bases and J 9 bases; bases outside gene matches: 9. This CDR3 is 13 amino acids long. The germline V gene has CDR1 GTSNPN and CDR2 SVGIG (reference sequence). In DNA form, the CDR3 reads TGTGCCTGGACGATCTTGGCGGGAGCTGAGCAGTTCTTC. It codes for CAWTILAGAEQFF.

This clonotype was seen repeatedly, ten times or more. The V and J genes are TRBV5-1 and TRBJ2-7, with 8 bases aligning to TRBD2. Unmatched junction bases numbered 9, after V lost 4 bases and J lost 3 bases. This CDR3 comprises 15 residues. Germline loops: CDR1 SGHRS, CDR2 YFSETQ. In nucleotides, the CDR3 is TGCGCCAGCAGCCCCAAATCGACTAGCGTCTACGAGCAGTACTTC. The encoded protein is CASSPKSTSVYEQYF.

This clonotype was detected only a few times. The chain combines TRBV10-3 with TRBJ2-3, with TRBD1 matching over 10 bases. The V and J ends lost 10 bases and 4 bases, in that order; junction bases with no gene match: 5. Germline CDR1 reads ENHRY; CDR2 reads SYGVKD. The CDR3 consists of 13 residues. CDR3 DNA sequence: TGTGCCACGCGGACAGGGGGGGCAGATACGCAGTATTTT. This sequence encodes CATRTGGADTQYF.

This sequence joins TRBV4-1 and TRBJ2-1; D remains unclear. The CDR3 has 14 residues. Germline V lookup: CDR1 MGHRA, CDR2 YSYEKL. V shed 3 bases and J shed 0 bases, with 6 bases lying between them. CDR3 protein: CASSQESSYNEQFF. The CDR3 DNA reads as TGCGCCAGCAGCCAGGAGAGCTCCTACAATGAGCAGTTCTTC.

The rearrangement links TRBV7-2 to TRBJ2-1; 8 positions match TRBD2. V was pared by 5 bases and J by 7 bases, with 10 bases of the junction left unmatched. There are 15 residues in the CDR3. Germline CDR1 and CDR2: SGHTA and FQGNSA. As DNA, the CDR3 is TGTGCCAGCAGCCCTCCTCTTAGCGGGGCGAATGAGCAGTTCTTC. Its translation is CASSPPLSGANEQFF.

The gene calls are TRBV18 and TRBJ1-1; unclear D gene. Trimming shortened V by 5 bases and J by 1 base, and 11 bases separated the two germline ends. Germline assignment: CDR1 KGHSH and CDR2 LQKENI. The CDR3 is made up of 14 amino acids. This CDR3 reads CASSGLGRNTEAFF. The CDR3 DNA follows: TGTGCCAGCTCAGGACTAGGACGGAACACTGAAGCTTTCTTT. The full variable domain, completed using reference TRBV18 and TRBJ1-1, is NAGVMQNPRHLVRRRGQEARLRCSPMKGHSHVYWYRQLPEEGLKFMVYLQKENIIDESGMPKERFSAEFPKEGPSILRIQQVVRGDSAAYFCASSGLGRNTEAFFGQGTRLTVV.

This sequence joins TRBV4-3 and TRBJ2-1, with 10 bases matching TRBD2. The CDR3 is 18 amino acids. With 1 base clipped from V and 3 bases from J, the junction kept 9 bases outside the gene matches. Germline assignment: CDR1 LGHNA and CDR2 YSLEER. CDR3: CASSQALAGTSVYNEQFF. Written as DNA, the CDR3 is TGCGCCAGCAGCCAAGCGCTCGCCGGGACTAGCGTCTACAATGAGCAGTTCTTC.

This clonotype was counted many times. The chain joins TRBV6-1 to TRBJ2-3, with no clear D. The CDR3 loop spans 15 amino acids. V was trimmed by 6 bases and J by 2 bases, leaving 15 bases between them. Germline V gene sequence: CDR1 MNHNS, CDR2 SASEGT. CDR3 nucleotide sequence: TGTGCCAGCAGCACACGGAATCGGGCCACAGATACGCAGTATTTT. Amino acid sequence: CASSTRNRATDTQYF.

This clonotype was counted between two and nine times. The V and J genes are TRBV10-3 and TRBJ2-1; TRBD2 agrees at 15 bases. Losses at the gene ends were 10 bases for V and 6 bases for J; bases not matched to a gene: 13. The CDR3 has 17 residues. CDR1 and CDR2 from the germline V gene are ENHRY and SYGVKD. The CDR3 region has the DNA TGTGCCACCTCAGGGGGACAGGGACTAGCGGGAGGCAATGAGCAGTTCTTC. Translated, it gives CATSGGQGLAGGNEQFF.

This clonotype was recorded a few times. The chain uses TRBV3-1 and TRBJ1-1; 7 bases match TRBD1. Trimming at V came to 5 bases and at J to 0 bases, leaving 3 bases not matched to a gene. This CDR3 region has 14 residues. Germline V gene sequence: CDR1 LGHDT, CDR2 YNNKEL (reference sequence). CDR3: CASSEGQLNTEAFF. The CDR3 DNA is TGTGCCAGCAGCGAGGGACAGCTGAACACTGAAGCTTTCTTT.

V and J are TRBV12-3 or TRBV12-4 and TRBJ1-5, with TRBD1 matching over 8 bases. The V and J ends lost 6 bases and 3 bases, in that order; junction bases with no gene match: 4. The CDR3 extends over 14 amino acids. The CDR3 DNA reads as TGTGCCAGCAGGCAGGGGGCCTCCAATCAGCCCCAGCATTTT. Residues: CASRQGASNQPQHF.

The gene calls are TRBV30 and TRBJ2-1, with 8 bases fitting TRBD2. Per germline, CDR1 GTSNPN and CDR2 SVGIG (reference sequence). The CDR3 is 12 residues long. The V and J ends lost 5 bases and 8 bases, in that order; junction bases with no gene match: 5. The CDR3 here is CAWQSGSYEQFF. The DNA of the CDR3 is TGTGCCTGGCAAAGCGGGAGCTATGAGCAGTTCTTC.